The clone carrying this TCR beta chain was recorded a few times. Its antigen is still unknown. 5'RACE with constant-segment primers built TCRalpha and TCRbeta cDNA libraries with UMIs. TCRdb passed the 5' RACE reads through MiXCR, listing each CDR3 protein once. The sample has roughly 170,000 distinct CDR3 sequences; about a fifth are singletons. This record belongs to a study of T-cell memory formation after mild COVID-19. Across the whole study: Largely donor-specific sequence clusters came from a couple of donors. Study results and caveats: Day 15 to 85 contracting clones showed balanced CD4/CD8; day 15 to 37 expanders favored CD4+.

Trimming cost V 5 bases and J 0 bases, with 14 bases left between them. CDR3 length: 16 residues. CDR1 is MDHEN, CDR2 SYDVKM, per germline. The V call is TRBV28, the J call TRBJ2-4; D not resolved. The material sequenced was PBMCs or a T cell subset sorted from them (not recorded which). The receptor's source is a man aged 18 to 30 who had mild COVID-19 (a few samples of this study predate the infection). Cell type and time point are not known. The chain's CDR3 is CASSPRHGLAKNIQYF. Here the CDR3 DNA reads TGTGCCAGCAGTCCCAGACACGGCTTAGCCAAAAACATTCAGTACTTC.